This T cell receptor (beta chain) was sequenced for a study of graft-versus-host responses after intestinal transplantation. Background on the study: Uniformly, recipients were administered anti-thymocyte globulin induction with subsequent tacrolimus and steroids for around three years.

Study outcomes and limitations: Some GvH clones appeared in ileal mucosa or blood before recipient bone marrow. Early post-transplant HvG declines tracked with peak circulating GvH clone levels.

Sequencing was performed with immunoSEQ multiplex PCR; in TCRdb, only in-frame clones are kept and a portion is missing. The sample shows tens of thousands of clones, 70% to 85% of them seen only once. This clone was detected only once. Its antigen remains unidentified. Sample: unstimulated CD8+ T cells sorted from spleen or lymph node cells, taken before intestinal transplant. The TCR sequence derives from a human donor who received an intestinal transplant.

The CDR3 loop reads CASSPGWQGSPYEQYF. DNA for the CDR3: TGTGCCAGTAGCCCGGGTTGGCAGGGGTCACCCTACGAGCAGTACTTC. The chain couples TRBV19 to TRBJ2-7; the D gene is possibly TRBD1 (6 bases). In germline, CDR1 is LNHDA, CDR2 SQIVND (reference sequence). This CDR3 comprises 16 residues. Trimming stripped 6 bases from V and 2 bases from J, with 20 bases between.